This T cell receptor (beta chain) was recovered during a study of blood T cell repertoires in COVID-19. Study summary: The origin of the acute and convalescent COVID-19 samples was the United States, Italy and Spain. T cells, B-cell-depleted T cells, or PBMCs provided the cDNA or gDNA that served as material.

Under the authors' procedure: Estimates of nucleated cell counts were drawn from the amplification of reference gene primers. The assay was immunoSEQ multiplex PCR, and TCRdb's table has in-frame clones only and misses some. V, J and clone size are taken as reported in that table, and D and trimming were inferred from the DNA itself. Found here are some 200,000 clones, 85% to 90% of them singletons; the top ten hold around 7%. The CDR3 has 12 residues. Germline CDR1 and CDR2: SGHTA and FQGNSA. Trimming cost V 4 bases and J 3 bases, with 7 bases left between them. This TCR derives from a woman over 75 in a cohort sampled during active or convalescent COVID-19. Sequencing input: peripheral blood. The gene calls are TRBV7-2 and TRBJ2-7, with a possible D match to TRBD1 (5 bases). CDR3 sequence: CASSSQGYEQYF. The CDR3 DNA reads TGTGCCAGCAGCTCCCAGGGCTACGAGCAGTACTTC.